This T cell receptor (beta chain) was captured in a study of T-cell memory formation after mild COVID-19. At the level of the study: Largely, the TCR clusters proved donor specific.

This clonotype occurred a few times. Its matching antigen is unknown. The CDR3 consists of 14 residues. Trimming took off 3 bases at V and 4 bases at J, with 12 bases between the two ends. Germline V gene sequence: CDR1 MNHEY, CDR2 SMNVEV (reference sequence). The authors produced TCR alpha and TCR beta cDNA libraries with sample barcodes and UMIs by 5'RACE using constant-segment primers. One entry per CDR3 protein results from TCRdb running MiXCR on the 5' RACE reads. The sample shows approximately 230,000 distinct CDR3 sequences, about 15% of them seen only once. Overall study results and limits: The main location of contracting CD4+ clones was CM and EM, and that of contracting CD8+ clones was EMRA.

V is TRBV27 and J is TRBJ2-5, with D possibly matching TRBD2 (5 bases). The sample consisted of PBMCs or a T cell subset sorted from them (not recorded which). The receptor comes from a man aged 18 to 35 who had mild COVID-19 (a few samples of this study predate the infection). Cell type and time point are not known. In nucleotides, the CDR3 is TGTGCCAGCAGTTTTCGGGCTAGCCTAGAGACCCAGTACTTC. The encoded protein is CASSFRASLETQYF.